This T cell receptor beta chain stems from a study of blood T cell repertoires in COVID-19. Produced via immunoSEQ multiplex PCR; TCRdb's table is partial and in-frame only. The table lists 250,000 or so clones, approximately 86% of them singletons, with roughly 2% in the top ten. Trimming stripped 0 bases from V and 0 bases from J, with 12 bases between. This CDR3 has 17 amino acids. Per germline, CDR1 LGHNA and CDR2 YSLEER. This TCR came from a man aged 30 to 39 with active or convalescent COVID-19. Sequenced material: peripheral blood. The chain has TRBV4-3 and TRBJ1-3; D gene ambiguous. This CDR3 reads CASSQDPTLPSGNTIYF. Here the CDR3 DNA reads TGCGCCAGCAGCCAAGATCCCACTTTGCCCTCTGGAAACACCATATATTTT.